The next 7 T cell receptor beta chains were all read from a single sample in a study of blood T cell repertoires in COVID-19 (TCRdb year 2020). Library method: the immunoSEQ multiplex PCR assay. TCRdb's version of the immuneACCESS table is confined to in-frame rearrangements and falls short of the full clone set. An unresolved V gene accounts for under half of the shortfall where checked; the remainder is of unknown origin. The sample table lists 200,000 to 250,000 clones, just under 85% of them with a count of one. Together, the top ten hold around 4% of the sample. Sequencing was carried out using peripheral blood. The receptors were gathered from a man aged 50 to 60 with acute or convalescent COVID-19.

This clone was seen only once. The J gene is TRBJ2-7, the V gene TRBV27, with TRBD2 matching over 7 bases. Germline V gene sequence: CDR1 MNHEY, CDR2 SMNVEV (reference sequence). Losses at the gene ends were 2 bases for V and 3 bases for J; bases not matched to a gene: 10. CDR3 length: 16 amino acids. The CDR3 nucleotides are TGTGCCAGCAGTTTAGGGGTCCCGGGGGAGGGCTACGAGCAGTACTTC. Encoded protein: CASSLGVPGEGYEQYF.

The gene calls are TRBV29-1 and TRBJ2-7; 9 bases are a match to TRBD1. The CDR3 loop spans 11 amino acids. Germline V gene sequence: CDR1 SQVTM, CDR2 ANQGSEA. The V segment lost 6 bases and the J segment 4 bases; nucleotides outside the gene matches: 1. The CDR3 DNA reads TGCAGCGTCGACAGGGGGTACGAGCAGTACTTC. Amino acids: CSVDRGYEQYF.

The V call is TRBV30, the J call TRBJ1-2; perhaps TRBD1 as D (5 bases). Germline-derived CDR1 and CDR2 are GTSNPN and SVGIG (reference sequence). V lost 4 bases and J lost 6, with 15 bases in between. The CDR3 contains 13 residues. CDR3 sequence reads: CAWNMQGIDGYTF. In nucleotides, the CDR3 is TGTGCCTGGAACATGCAGGGAATTGATGGCTACACCTTC.

The gene calls are TRBV7-3 and TRBJ1-2, with 8 bases aligning to TRBD1. CDR3 length: 16 residues. V trimming: 2 bases; J trimming: 6 bases; junction bases outside the gene matches: 11. CDR1 is SGHTA, CDR2 FQGTGA, per germline. The CDR3 DNA follows: TGTGCCAGCAGCTTATACAGGGGGAGAAGTAGGGATGGCTACACCTTC. This codes for CASSLYRGRSRDGYTF.

This sequence joins TRBV7-2 and TRBJ2-2; possibly TRBD2 for D (5 bases). This CDR3 has 15 amino acids. The V and J ends lost 1 base and 7 bases respectively, with 13 bases between them. Germline-derived CDR1 and CDR2 are SGHTA and FQGNSA. The CDR3 here is CASSLDSGSDGELFF. The CDR3, as DNA: TGTGCCAGCAGCTTAGATTCGGGGTCCGACGGGGAGCTGTTTTTT.

The CDR3: CASKGGGTGELFF. For the CDR3, the DNA is TGTGCCAGCAAAGGGGGGGGCACCGGGGAGCTGTTTTTT. The V and J genes are TRBV14 and TRBJ2-2; maybe TRBD2 (7 bases). V was clipped by 7 bases and J by 4 bases, with 10 bases between them. Germline-derived CDR1 and CDR2 are SGHDN and FVKESK. CDR3 length: 13 residues.

There are a few counts of this clone. The V gene is TRBV9, the J gene TRBJ2-7; 7 bases align to TRBD1. V shed 4 bases and J 0 bases; nucleotides not matched to a gene: 7. In germline, CDR1 is SGDLS, CDR2 YYNGEE. This CDR3 comprises 15 residues. Here the CDR3 DNA reads TGTGCCAGCAGCCTTACCGGGACAGCCTCCTACGAGCAGTACTTC. It yields the protein CASSLTGTASYEQYF.